The clone carrying this TCR beta chain showed up just once. This sample is drawn from a study of cytomegalovirus exposure and HLA in healthy donors. Primers: 60 Vbeta forward and 13 Jbeta reverse. Produced via immunoSEQ multiplex PCR; TCRdb's table is partial and in-frame only. Among around 130,000 clones listed, 77% were seen once. Sequencing was carried out using PBMCs. This TCR came from a woman aged 55-70 years in good health and CMV-seronegative.

The CDR3 DNA reads TGTGCCAGCAGCAGCCTAGCGGGGCGCACAGATACGCAGTATTTT. As protein: CASSSLAGRTDTQYF. The chain uses TRBV9 and TRBJ2-3; 9 bases agree with TRBD2. The CDR3 is made up of 15 amino acids. V shed 4 bases, J shed 1 base, and the junction held 4 bases outside the gene matches. Germline lookup yields CDR1 SGDLS and CDR2 YYNGEE.